This section outlines one TCR beta chain sequence together with its context. The source of the sample is a study of cytomegalovirus exposure and HLA in healthy donors. Germline V gene lookup returns CDR1 MGHRA and CDR2 YSYEKL. J was trimmed by 1 base and V by 3 bases; bases with no gene match: 4. This CDR3 region has 17 residues. PCR involved 60 Vbeta and 13 Jbeta primers. Method: immunoSEQ multiplex PCR; TCRdb's copy keeps in-frame clones and lacks some. Of about 180,000 clones listed, about 86% are singletons. Sequenced material: PBMCs. The chain links TRBV4-1 to TRBJ1-5, with TRBD1 matching 12 bases. The receptor's source is a woman aged 30 to 39 in good health and CMV-seronegative. The DNA for the CDR3 is TGCGCCAGCAGCCAGGCCGGGACAGGGGGCAGCAATCAGCCCCAGCATTTT. Its translation is CASSQAGTGGSNQPQHF.